The TCR beta chain described here comes from a study of technical replicates of blood from a handful of donors. Profiling relied on immunoSEQ multiplex PCR, and the TCRdb table lists in-frame clones only, not all of them. In the table there are some 70,000 clones, about 97% of which are singletons. Sequencing input: T cells isolated from PBMCs. The sequence was collected from a human donor in good health.

The CDR3 here is CASSRGLAGDNEQFF. The CDR3 coding sequence is TGTGCCAGCAGTAGGGGACTAGCGGGAGATAATGAGCAGTTCTTC. The V and J genes are TRBV28 and TRBJ2-1, with TRBD2 matching 14 bases. This CDR3 has 15 residues. J was trimmed by 7 bases and V by 5 bases; bases with no gene match: 4. CDR1 is MDHEN and CDR2 is SYDVKM in the germline V gene. Together with reference TRBV28 and TRBJ2-1, the CDR3 gives the full variable domain: DVKVTQSSRYLVKRTGEKVFLECVQDMDHENMFWYRQDPGLGLRLIYFSYDVKMKEKGDIPEGYSVSREKKERFSLILESASTNQTSMYLCASSRGLAGDNEQFFGPGTRLTVL.